This entry lists 12 T cell receptor beta chains sequenced from one sample in a study of early T cells in non-severe SARS-CoV-2 infection listed by TCRdb under 2021. Receptor amplification or capture employed 5' RACE. The sample was run on a NextSeq 500. The public sequencing data were trimmed at Q25 with fastp and processed into clonotypes with MiXCR by TCRdb, which kept only in-frame beta chains. Rows matching on CDR3 protein sequence are summarized as one entry with the most common DNA and genes. A total of approximately 66,000 distinct CDR3 sequences appear in this sample, more than 10% of them only once. Jointly, the top ten make up 0.95% to 1.5% of the sample. The source material was whole blood, sampled at baseline. The receptor source for this set is an adult who was a healthcare worker with PCR-confirmed SARS-CoV-2 infection or an uninfected control (not recorded which). The donor label of this sample is uncertain.

The chain joins TRBV5-1 to TRBJ2-2, with a weak D call TRBD1 (6 bases). This CDR3 comprises 16 residues. V was pared by 3 bases and J by 2 bases, with 14 bases between. Germline assignment: CDR1 SGHRS and CDR2 YFSETQ. CDR3 sequence (DNA): TGCGCCAGCAGCTCTGGGGGCGCGTTTAACACCGGGGAGCTGTTTTTT. This encodes CASSSGGAFNTGELFF.

V is TRBV2 and J is TRBJ1-2; 9 nucleotides match TRBD1. The CDR3 loop spans 14 amino acids. CDR1 and CDR2 from the germline V gene are SNHLY and FYNNEI. The junction had 6 bases not matched to a gene; V was cut back by 8 bases and J by 2 bases. The CDR3 reads CASGDRVENYGYTF. As DNA, the CDR3 is TGTGCCAGCGGGGACAGGGTGGAAAACTATGGCTACACCTTC.

The chain joins TRBV12-3 or TRBV12-4 to TRBJ1-6; D is ambiguous. V lost 5 bases, J lost 14 bases, and 19 bases lay in between. There are 14 residues in the CDR3. CDR3: CASSPHGLGRSLHF. The CDR3 DNA sequence: TGTGCCAGCAGTCCGCACGGGCTGGGGAGGTCCCTCCACTTT.

The chain has TRBV7-2 and TRBJ1-2; 8 nucleotides agree with TRBD1. This CDR3 contains 15 residues. V dropped 5 bases and J dropped 4; count of bases not matched to a gene: 9. Germline V lookup: CDR1 SGHTA, CDR2 FQGNSA. CDR3 sequence (DNA): TGTGCCAGCAGCCAAACACGACAGGGGCCCTATGGCTACACCTTC. As protein: CASSQTRQGPYGYTF.

This chain links TRBV21-1 with TRBJ2-1. TRBV21-1 is termed a pseudogene. This CDR3 is 13 amino acids long. The chain's CDR3 is CASSAETYNEQFF. CDR3 bases: TGTGCCAGCTCGGCGGAAACATACAATGAGCAGTTCTTC.

Many counts were recorded for this clonotype. This chain connects TRBV5-1 to TRBJ2-7; D may match TRBD1 or TRBD2 (5 bases each). Germline lookup yields CDR1 SGHRS and CDR2 YFSETQ. V lost 4 bases and J lost 1, with 12 bases in between. This CDR3 contains 14 residues. The CDR3 nucleotides read TGCGCCAGCAGCAGAGGGGACGGTTCCTACGAGCAGTACGTC. Translated, it gives CASSRGDGSYEQYV.

V is TRBV20-1 and J is TRBJ2-4; D is uncertain. The germline gives CDR1 DFQATT, CDR2 SNEGSKA (reference sequence). This CDR3 is 14 amino acids long. The germline V and J ends were trimmed by 3 bases and 0 bases, with 9 bases remaining between them. The CDR3 sequence: CSASWRTAKNIQYF. CDR3 DNA: TGCAGTGCTAGTTGGCGCACAGCCAAAAACATTCAGTACTTC.

This clonotype has just a few counts. This chain links TRBV24-1 with TRBJ1-2, with D possibly being TRBD1 (5 bases). The germline CDR1 and CDR2 sequences are KGHDR and SFDVKD. This CDR3 comprises 11 residues. Trimming took off 5 bases at V and 8 bases at J, with 8 bases between the two ends. CDR3 bases: TGTGCCACCAGTGGGACACTCGGCTACACCTTC. This gives the protein CATSGTLGYTF.

This clonotype was counted a few times. The chain is built from TRBV2 and TRBJ2-2, with unresolved D. This CDR3 spans 15 amino acids. Trimming shortened V by 4 bases and J by 3 bases, and 12 bases separated the two germline ends. Germline CDR1 is SNHLY and CDR2 is FYNNEI. The CDR3 reads CASSVTSGYTGELFF. The CDR3 region has the DNA TGTGCCAGCAGTGTTACCTCAGGATACACCGGGGAGCTGTTTTTT.

Many counts were recorded for this clonotype. Sequence at one end of the junction differs from germline and may be a read error. The CDR3 DNA is TGTGCCAGCGGTGAAATACAGGGAAGCTCCTATAATTCACCCCTCCACTTT. Translated, it gives CASGEIQGSSYNSPLHF. The V call is TRBV2, the J call TRBJ1-6; weak D call: TRBD1 (6 bases). Germline V gene lookup returns CDR1 SNHLY and CDR2 FYNNEI. This CDR3 has 17 residues. The full variable domain, with the rest looked up from reference TRBV2 and TRBJ1-6, is EPEVTQTPSHQVTQMGQEVILRCVPISNHLYFYWYRQILGQKVEFLVSFYNNEISEKSEIFDDQFSVERPDGSNFTLKIRSTKLEDSAMYFCASGEIQGSSYNSPLHFGNGTRLTVT.

This clonotype has ten or more counts. The chain couples TRBV20-1 to TRBJ2-1; TRBD2 agrees at 11 bases. Losses at the gene ends were 1 base for V and 6 bases for J; bases not matched to a gene: 17. Germline V gene data show CDR1 as DFQATT and CDR2 as SNEGSKA (reference sequence). This CDR3 comprises 19 residues. CDR3 nucleotides: TGCAGTGCTAGAGCGAGACAGGGTATAGTAGCGGGGGGGATCAATGAGCAGTTCTTC. It specifies CSARARQGIVAGGINEQFF.

This clonotype was recorded a few times. The V call is TRBV7-2, the J call TRBJ2-1; D tentatively fits TRBD1 or TRBD2 (6 bases each). Trimming removed 5 bases at V and 2 bases at J, with 25 bases between. The V gene's germline CDR1 is SGHTA and CDR2 FQGNSA. This CDR3 is 19 amino acids long. The CDR3 coding sequence is TGTGCCAGCAGCCCCTGGGGTCCTTTGGGGGGCCAGACCTACAATGAGCAGTTCTTC. Translating it yields CASSPWGPLGGQTYNEQFF.